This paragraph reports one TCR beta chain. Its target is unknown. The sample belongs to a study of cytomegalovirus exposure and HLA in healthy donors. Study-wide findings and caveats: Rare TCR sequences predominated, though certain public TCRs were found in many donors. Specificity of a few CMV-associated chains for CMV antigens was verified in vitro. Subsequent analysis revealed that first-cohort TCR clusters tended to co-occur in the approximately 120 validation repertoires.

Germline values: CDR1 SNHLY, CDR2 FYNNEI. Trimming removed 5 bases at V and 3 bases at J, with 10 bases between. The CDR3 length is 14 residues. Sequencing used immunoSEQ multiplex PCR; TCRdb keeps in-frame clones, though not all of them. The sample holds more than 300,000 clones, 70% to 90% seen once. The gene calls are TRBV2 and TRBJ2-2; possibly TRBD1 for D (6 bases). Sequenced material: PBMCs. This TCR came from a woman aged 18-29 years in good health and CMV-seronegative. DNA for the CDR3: TGTGCCAGCAGTTACAGGGTATACACCGGGGAGCTGTTTTTT. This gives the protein CASSYRVYTGELFF.